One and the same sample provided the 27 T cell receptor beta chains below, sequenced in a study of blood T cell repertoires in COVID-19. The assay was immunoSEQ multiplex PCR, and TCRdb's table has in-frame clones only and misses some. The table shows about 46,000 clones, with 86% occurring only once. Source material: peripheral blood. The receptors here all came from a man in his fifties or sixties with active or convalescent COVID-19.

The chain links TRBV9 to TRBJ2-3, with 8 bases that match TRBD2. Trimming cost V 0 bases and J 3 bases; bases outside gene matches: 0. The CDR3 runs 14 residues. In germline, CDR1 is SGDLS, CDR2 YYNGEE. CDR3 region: CASSVVAGTDTQYF. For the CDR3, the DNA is TGTGCCAGCAGCGTAGTAGCGGGGACAGATACGCAGTATTTT. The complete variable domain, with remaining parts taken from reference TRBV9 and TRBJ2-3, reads DSGVTQTPKHLITATGQRVTLRCSPRSGDLSVYWYQQSLDQGLQFLIQYYNGEERAKGNILERFSAQQFPDLHSELNLSSLELGDSALYFCASSVVAGTDTQYFGPGTRLTVL.

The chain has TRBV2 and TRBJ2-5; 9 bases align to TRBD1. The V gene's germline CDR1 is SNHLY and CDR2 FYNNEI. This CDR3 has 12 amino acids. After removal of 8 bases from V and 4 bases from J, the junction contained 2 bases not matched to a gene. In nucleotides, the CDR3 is TGTGCCAGCGGGGGACAGGGAGAGACCCAGTACTTC. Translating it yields CASGGQGETQYF.

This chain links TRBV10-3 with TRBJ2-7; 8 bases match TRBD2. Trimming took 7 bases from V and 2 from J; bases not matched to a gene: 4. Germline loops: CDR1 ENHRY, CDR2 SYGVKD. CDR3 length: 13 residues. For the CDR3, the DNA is TGTGCCATCACCGCGGGGGGCCCCTACGAGCAGTACTTC. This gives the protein CAITAGGPYEQYF.

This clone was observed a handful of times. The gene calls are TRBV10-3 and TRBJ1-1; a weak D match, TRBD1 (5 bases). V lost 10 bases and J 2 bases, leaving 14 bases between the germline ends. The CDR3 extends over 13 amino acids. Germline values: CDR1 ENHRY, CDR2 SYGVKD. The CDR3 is CATRSQGNTEAFF. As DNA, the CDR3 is TGTGCCACCCGGAGCCAGGGAAACACTGAAGCTTTCTTT.

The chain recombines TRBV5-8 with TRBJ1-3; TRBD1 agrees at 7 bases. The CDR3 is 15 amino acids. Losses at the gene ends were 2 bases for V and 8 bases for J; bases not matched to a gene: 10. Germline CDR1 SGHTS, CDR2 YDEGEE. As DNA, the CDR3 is TGTGCCAGCAGCTTCGGACAGGCCGGTTGGGACACCATATATTTT. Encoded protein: CASSFGQAGWDTIYF.

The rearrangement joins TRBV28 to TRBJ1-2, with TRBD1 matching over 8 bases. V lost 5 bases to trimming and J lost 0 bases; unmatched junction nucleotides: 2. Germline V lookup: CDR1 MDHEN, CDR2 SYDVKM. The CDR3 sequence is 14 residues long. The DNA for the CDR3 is TGTGCCAGCAGTCGACAGGGGTCTAACTATGGCTACACCTTC. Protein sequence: CASSRQGSNYGYTF.

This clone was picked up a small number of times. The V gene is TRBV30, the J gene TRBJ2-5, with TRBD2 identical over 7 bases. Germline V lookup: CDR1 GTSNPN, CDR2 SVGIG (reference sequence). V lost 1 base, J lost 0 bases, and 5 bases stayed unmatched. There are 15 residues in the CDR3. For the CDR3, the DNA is TGTGCCTGGAGTGGCTGGGGGGGGTACCAAGAGACCCAGTACTTC. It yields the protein CAWSGWGGYQETQYF.

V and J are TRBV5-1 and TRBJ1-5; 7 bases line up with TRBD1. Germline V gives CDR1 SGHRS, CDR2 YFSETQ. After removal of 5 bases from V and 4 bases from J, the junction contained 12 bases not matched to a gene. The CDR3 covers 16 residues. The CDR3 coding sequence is TGCGCCAGCAGTCTGGGGGAACAGGGGTGGAATCAGCCCCAGCATTTT. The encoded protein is CASSLGEQGWNQPQHF.

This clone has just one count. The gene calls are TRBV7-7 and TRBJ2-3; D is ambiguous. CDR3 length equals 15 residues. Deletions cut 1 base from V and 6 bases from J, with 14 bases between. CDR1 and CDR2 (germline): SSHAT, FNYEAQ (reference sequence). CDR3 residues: CASSLGWRLTDTQYF. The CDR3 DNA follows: TGTGCCAGCAGCTTAGGGTGGAGACTTACCGATACGCAGTATTTT.

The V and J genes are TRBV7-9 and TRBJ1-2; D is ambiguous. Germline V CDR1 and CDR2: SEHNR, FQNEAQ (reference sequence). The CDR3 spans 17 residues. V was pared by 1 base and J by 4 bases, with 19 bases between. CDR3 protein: CASSLGALGRAIYGYTF. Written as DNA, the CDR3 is TGTGCCAGCAGCTTAGGGGCGTTAGGGAGGGCAATCTATGGCTACACCTTC.

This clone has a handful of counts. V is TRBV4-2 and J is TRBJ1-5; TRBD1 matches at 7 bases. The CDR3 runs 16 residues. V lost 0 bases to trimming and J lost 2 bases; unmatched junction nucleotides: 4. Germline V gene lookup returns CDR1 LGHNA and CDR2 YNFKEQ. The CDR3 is CASSQETGIRNQPQHF. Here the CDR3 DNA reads TGTGCCAGCAGCCAAGAGACAGGGATACGCAATCAGCCCCAGCATTTT.

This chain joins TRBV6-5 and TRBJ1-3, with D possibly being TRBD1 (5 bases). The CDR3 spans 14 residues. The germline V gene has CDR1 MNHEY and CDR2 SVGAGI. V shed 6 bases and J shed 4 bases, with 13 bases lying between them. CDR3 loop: CASSEQGMGNTIYF. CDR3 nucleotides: TGTGCCAGCAGCGAGCAGGGAATGGGAAACACCATATATTTT.

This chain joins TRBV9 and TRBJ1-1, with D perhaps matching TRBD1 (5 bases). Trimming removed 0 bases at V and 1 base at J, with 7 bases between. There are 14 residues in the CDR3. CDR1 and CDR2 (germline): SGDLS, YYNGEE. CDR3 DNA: TGTGCCAGCAGCGTAGTGACAGAGAACACTGAAGCTTTCTTT. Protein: CASSVVTENTEAFF.

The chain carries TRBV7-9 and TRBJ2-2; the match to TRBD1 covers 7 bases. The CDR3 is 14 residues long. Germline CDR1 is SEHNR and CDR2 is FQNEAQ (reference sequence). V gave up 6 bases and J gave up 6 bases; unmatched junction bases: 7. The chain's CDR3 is CASSPTGYAGELFF. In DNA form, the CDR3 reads TGTGCCAGCAGTCCGACAGGGTACGCCGGGGAGCTGTTTTTT.

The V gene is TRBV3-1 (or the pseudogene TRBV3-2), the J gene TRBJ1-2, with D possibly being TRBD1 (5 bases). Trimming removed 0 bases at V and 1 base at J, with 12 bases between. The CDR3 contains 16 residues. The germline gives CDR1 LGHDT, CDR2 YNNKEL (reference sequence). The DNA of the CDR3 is TGTGCCAGCAGCCAAGAGGGGGGACGGGGTAACTATGGCTACACCTTC. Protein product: CASSQEGGRGNYGYTF.

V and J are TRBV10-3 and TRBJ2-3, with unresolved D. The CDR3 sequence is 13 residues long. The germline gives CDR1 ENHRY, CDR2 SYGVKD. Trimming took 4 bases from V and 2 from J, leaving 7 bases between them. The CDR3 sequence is CAISGDNTDTQYF. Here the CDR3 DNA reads TGTGCCATCAGTGGTGACAACACAGATACGCAGTATTTT.

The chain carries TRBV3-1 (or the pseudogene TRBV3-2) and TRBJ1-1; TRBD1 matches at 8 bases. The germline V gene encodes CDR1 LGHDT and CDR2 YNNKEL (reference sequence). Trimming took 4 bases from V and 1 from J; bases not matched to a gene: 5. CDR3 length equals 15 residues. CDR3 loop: CASSRGQGGNTEAFF. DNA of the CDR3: TGTGCCAGCAGCCGAGGACAGGGAGGGAACACTGAAGCTTTCTTT.

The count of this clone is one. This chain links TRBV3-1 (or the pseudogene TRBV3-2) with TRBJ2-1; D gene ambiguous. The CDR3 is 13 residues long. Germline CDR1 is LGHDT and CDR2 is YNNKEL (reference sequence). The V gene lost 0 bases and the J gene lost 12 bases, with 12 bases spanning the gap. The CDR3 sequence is CASSQDSISPQFF. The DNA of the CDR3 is TGTGCCAGCAGCCAAGATAGCATTAGCCCGCAGTTCTTC.

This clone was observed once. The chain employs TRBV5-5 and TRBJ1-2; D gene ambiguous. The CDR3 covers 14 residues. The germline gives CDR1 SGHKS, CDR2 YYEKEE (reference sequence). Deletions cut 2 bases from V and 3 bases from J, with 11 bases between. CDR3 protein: CASSLSWGDYGYTF. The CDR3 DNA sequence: TGTGCCAGCAGCTTATCCTGGGGAGACTATGGCTACACCTTC.

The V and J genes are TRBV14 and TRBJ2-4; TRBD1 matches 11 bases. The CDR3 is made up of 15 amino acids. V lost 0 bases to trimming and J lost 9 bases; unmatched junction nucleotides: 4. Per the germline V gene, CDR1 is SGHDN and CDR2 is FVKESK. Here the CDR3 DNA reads TGTGCCAGCAGCCAAGATCCCGGACAGGGGGCCATTCAGTACTTC. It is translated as CASSQDPGQGAIQYF.

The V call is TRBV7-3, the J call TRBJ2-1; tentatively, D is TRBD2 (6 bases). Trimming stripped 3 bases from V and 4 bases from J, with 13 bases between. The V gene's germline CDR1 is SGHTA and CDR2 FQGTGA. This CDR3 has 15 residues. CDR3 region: CASSFRDSGYNEQFF. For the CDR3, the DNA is TGTGCCAGCAGCTTCCGGGACTCGGGTTACAATGAGCAGTTCTTC.

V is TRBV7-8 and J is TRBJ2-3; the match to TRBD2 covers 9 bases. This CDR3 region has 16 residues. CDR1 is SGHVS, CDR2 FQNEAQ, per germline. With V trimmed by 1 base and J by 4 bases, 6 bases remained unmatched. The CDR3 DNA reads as TGTGCCAGCAGCTTAGATTCTAGCGGGGTGGCAGATACGCAGTATTTT. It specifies CASSLDSSGVADTQYF.

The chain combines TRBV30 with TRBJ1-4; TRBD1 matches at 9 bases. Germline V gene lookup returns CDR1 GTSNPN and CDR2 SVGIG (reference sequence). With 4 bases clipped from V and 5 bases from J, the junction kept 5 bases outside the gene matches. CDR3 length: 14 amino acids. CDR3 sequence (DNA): TGTGCCTGGACAAGACAGGGGGGGAATGAAAAACTGTTTTTT. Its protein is CAWTRQGGNEKLFF.

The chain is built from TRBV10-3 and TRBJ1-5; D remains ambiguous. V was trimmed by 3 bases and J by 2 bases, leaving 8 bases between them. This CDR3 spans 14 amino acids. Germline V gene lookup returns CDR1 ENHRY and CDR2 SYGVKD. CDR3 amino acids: CAISDGTGNQPQHF. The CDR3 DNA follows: TGTGCCATCAGTGATGGAACAGGCAATCAGCCCCAGCATTTT.

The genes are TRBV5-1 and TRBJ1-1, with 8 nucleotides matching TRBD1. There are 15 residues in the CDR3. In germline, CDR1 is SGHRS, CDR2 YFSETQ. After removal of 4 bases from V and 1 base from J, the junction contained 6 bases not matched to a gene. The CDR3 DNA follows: TGCGCCAGCAGCCCACTGACAGGGGAGAACACTGAAGCTTTCTTT. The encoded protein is CASSPLTGENTEAFF.

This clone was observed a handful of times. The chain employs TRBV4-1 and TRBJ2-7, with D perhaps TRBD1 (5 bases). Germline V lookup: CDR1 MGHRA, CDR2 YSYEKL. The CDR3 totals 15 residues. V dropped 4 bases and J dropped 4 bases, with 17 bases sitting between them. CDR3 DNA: TGCGCCAGCAGCCTTGGACATTCACAGGAATACGAGCAGTACTTC. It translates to CASSLGHSQEYEQYF.

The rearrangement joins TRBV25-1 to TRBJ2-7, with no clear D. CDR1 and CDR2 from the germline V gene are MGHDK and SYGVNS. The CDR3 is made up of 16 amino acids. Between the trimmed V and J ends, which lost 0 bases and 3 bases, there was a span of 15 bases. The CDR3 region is CASSEYSPQEVYEQYF. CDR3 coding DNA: TGTGCCAGCAGTGAATATTCACCCCAAGAGGTCTACGAGCAGTACTTC.